This TCR beta chain emerged from a study of T-cell reconstitution after alpha-beta-depleted transplantation in children. Library preparation (for TCRbeta) was performed with unique molecular identifiers. TCRdb processed the PCR reads anew with MiXCR; each CDR3 protein has one entry. Of 150,000 to 250,000 distinct CDR3 sequences listed, roughly 14% were seen once; the top ten hold approximately 13%. Turning to this clonotype: A much larger clonotype is one base distant, so this may be a read error. This likely comes from a read error, as the CDR3 has no conserved phenylalanine or tryptophan at its end.

This CDR3 comprises 14 residues. Trimming shortened V by 4 bases and J by 6 bases, and 15 bases separated the two germline ends. Germline loops: CDR1 SGHTA, CDR2 FQGNSA. This material consisted of PBMCs from the stem cell graft donor, taken from the stem cell graft. This chain joins TRBV7-2 and TRBJ1-1; maybe TRBD1 (5 bases). This clonotype originated in a human donor who donated a stem cell graft to a child with acute lymphoblastic leukemia. CDR3 coding DNA: TGTGCCAGCAGCTCGGCAGGGTATCGGCCTGAAGCTTTCCTT. As protein: CASSSAGYRPEAFL.